Listed below are T cell receptor beta chains from one sample, sequenced in a study of T cell responses to AZD1222 COVID-19 vaccine. Profiled with immunoSEQ multiplex PCR; TCRdb holds only in-frame clones, not every one. Here the sample spans tens of thousands of clones, 75% to 90% being singletons. The sample here was peripheral blood, taken on day 0 of AZD1222 vaccination. The receptor set was obtained from an adult in good health. The CDR3 runs from the conserved cysteine through the conserved F or W. A D gene is named only where the DNA matches it firmly. Some rows have no size entry. The others give once, few or many, or a class for an expanded clone.

size,V,J,D,DNA,CDR3
.,TRBV6-2/TRBV6-3,TRBJ2-5,TRBD2,TGTGCCAGCAGTGGGACAGCGGGGGGGCCCCAGTACTTC,CASSGTAGGPQYF
.,TRBV27,TRBJ2-7,.,TGTGCCAGCGGACTCTACGAGCAGTACTTC,CASGLYEQYF
.,TRBV19,TRBJ2-3,TRBD1,TGTGCCAGTAGTTCCAATTACAGGGGTTTGGGGACAGATACGCAGTATTTT,CASSSNYRGLGTDTQYF
.,TRBV19,TRBJ2-7,.,TGTGCCAGTAGTGTGGACAGAGCCTACGAGCAGTACTTC,CASSVDRAYEQYF
.,TRBV10-3,TRBJ1-2,TRBD1,TGTGCCATCAGGCGACAGGGGGCTGCGGATGGCTACACCTTC,CAIRRQGAADGYTF
.,TRBV29-1,TRBJ2-7,TRBD1,TGCAGCGTTGCTTCCGGGACAGGGAACCGTGAGCAGTACTTC,CSVASGTGNREQYF
.,TRBV2,TRBJ2-5,.,TGTGCCAGCAGTCAGCAAGAGACCCAGTACTTC,CASSQQETQYF
once,TRBV9,TRBJ2-3,TRBD1,TGTGCCAGCAGCGTAGGGGACAGGGCCTTCTCAGATACGCAGTATTTT,CASSVGDRAFSDTQYF
.,TRBV28,TRBJ2-5,TRBD2,TGTGCCAGCAGCCCCCGGCTAGCGGGGGGGCAAGAGACCCAGTACTTC,CASSPRLAGGQETQYF
few,TRBV11-3,TRBJ1-1,.,TGTGCCAGCAGCTTAAGGGACACTGAAGCTTTCTTT,CASSLRDTEAFF
.,TRBV25-1,TRBJ2-7,TRBD1,TGTGCCAGCAGTTTCCGGACAGGGCTAGGTGAGCAGTACTTC,CASSFRTGLGEQYF
.,TRBV30,TRBJ2-2,TRBD2,TGTGCCTGGGGGGGGGAGACCGGGGAGCTGTTTTTT,CAWGGETGELFF
.,TRBV6-5,TRBJ2-1,.,TGTGCCAGCAGTAATTACAATGAGCAGTTCTTC,CASSNYNEQFF
.,TRBV7-3,TRBJ2-1,TRBD2,TGTGCCAGCAGTTTAGCCCCGGGACTAGCGGGAGCATATGAGCAGTTCTTC,CASSLAPGLAGAYEQFF
.,TRBV6-5,TRBJ2-7,.,TGTGCCAGCAGCAGGGTAACCGAGCAGTACTTC,CASSRVTEQYF
.,TRBV7-2,TRBJ2-5,.,TGTGCCAGCAGCTTAGCGGTGGGGACCCAGTACTTC,CASSLAVGTQYF
few,TRBV7-2,TRBJ1-5,.,TGTGCCAGCAGCTTAGAGGGAAATTTGCCCCAGCATTTT,CASSLEGNLPQHF
.,TRBV5-1,TRBJ1-6,.,TGCGCCAGCAGCTTGACGGGGTCCTATAATTCACCCCTCCACTTT,CASSLTGSYNSPLHF
.,TRBV2,TRBJ2-3,TRBD2,TGTGCCAGCAGTTACCGCTGGCTAGCGGGGGGGCCTTCGCAGTATTTT,CASSYRWLAGGPSQYF
.,TRBV5-6,TRBJ1-2,.,TGTGCCAGCAGCTCTGATGGAAGGGGGACCTATGGCTACACCTTC,CASSSDGRGTYGYTF
.,TRBV18,TRBJ2-1,.,TGTGCCAGCTCCCACGGGACCGATTCCTACAATGAGCAGTTCTTC,CASSHGTDSYNEQFF
.,TRBV6-5,TRBJ1-4,.,TGTGCCAGCAGTAGGGAAAATGAAAAACTGTTTTTT,CASSRENEKLFF
.,TRBV19,TRBJ1-4,.,TGTGCCAGTAGTATAGGTCGTCGCGAACTGTTTTTT,CASSIGRRELFF
.,TRBV7-9,TRBJ2-7,TRBD2,TGTGCCAGCAGCTTAGGAAGCGGGGTGTCCTACGAGCAGTACTTC,CASSLGSGVSYEQYF
.,TRBV5-4,TRBJ1-3,TRBD1,TGTGCCAGCAGCTTCCAGGGGGCTGGAAACACCATATATTTT,CASSFQGAGNTIYF
once,TRBV19,TRBJ2-2,TRBD1,TGTGCCAGTAGTATAGGAGGACAGGGGGCGCGAATCGGGGAGCTGTTTTTT,CASSIGGQGARIGELFF
.,TRBV6-5,TRBJ2-7,TRBD1,TGTGCCAGCAGTAAACCGGGACAGGGGATCTACGAGCAGTACTTC,CASSKPGQGIYEQYF
few,TRBV21-1,TRBJ1-5,.,TGTGCCAGCACCCACAACCCTGACAGGGAAGGAGATAGCAATCAGCCCCAGCATTTT,CASTHNPDREGDSNQPQHF
.,TRBV27,TRBJ2-3,TRBD1,TGTGCCAGCAGAAACCGGGACAGGGGCCCTTTGGATACGCAGTATTTT,CASRNRDRGPLDTQYF
.,TRBV2,TRBJ2-3,.,TGTGCCAGCAGTAGGCGCCGGGGGGCGAGCACAGATACGCAGTATTTT,CASSRRRGASTDTQYF
.,TRBV7-2,TRBJ1-1,.,TGTGCCAGCAGCTTAGAAAGGAACACTGAAGCTTTCTTT,CASSLERNTEAFF
.,TRBV24-1,TRBJ2-2,.,TGTGCCACCAGTGACCCGGGCCTCGGGGGGCTGTTTTTT,CATSDPGLGGLFF
.,TRBV5-4,TRBJ2-1,.,TGTGCCAGCAGCTTGGAGGCGGGGGCCAGCTCCTACAATGAGCAGTTCTTC,CASSLEAGASSYNEQFF
.,TRBV28,TRBJ1-1,.,TGTGCCAGCAGTTTATCCGCGGGGTGGGGTTCGGGTCGCACTGAAGCTTTCTTT,CASSLSAGWGSGRTEAFF
.,TRBV4-2,TRBJ2-5,.,TGTGCCAGCAGCCAAGCCCACCGGGGGGCACAAGAGACCCAGTACTTC,CASSQAHRGAQETQYF
.,TRBV5-1,TRBJ2-7,.,TGCGCCAAAGTCGCCCTCTACGAGCAGTACTTC,CAKVALYEQYF